The source of this T cell receptor beta chain is a study of regulatory T cells in long-lasting Graves disease. The study's findings and limits: Exclusively peripheral blood, rather than thyroid tissue, was studied.

Time point defined: newly diagnosed GD, antithyroid drugs for less than 3 months. The TCR library was made from RNA extracted from PBMCs. The authors drew patients from an endocrinology department in Xi'an, China. This clonotype was seen ten or more times. Its antigen is not known. iRepertoire HTBI primers and Arm-PCR of CDR3 regions built TCR beta libraries. TCRdb ran MiXCR on the multiplex PCR reads and lists one entry per CDR3 protein. The top ten hold about a fifth of the sample, which has more than 300,000 distinct CDR3 sequences, 15% seen once. This TCR derives from a female donor with Graves disease. The sequencing used peripheral blood mononuclear cells (PBMCs), collected at new diagnosis, from a patient treated with antithyroid drugs.

CDR3: CASSLSTGTGGARTGELFF. In DNA form, the CDR3 reads TGTGCCAGCAGTTTATCGACCGGGACAGGGGGTGCAAGGACCGGGGAGCTGTTTTTT. This rearrangement joins TRBV27 to TRBJ2-2; 11 bases are shared with TRBD1. The germline V gene has CDR1 MNHEY and CDR2 SMNVEV (reference sequence). Germline trimming cut 0 bases from V and 5 bases from J; bases unmatched to any gene: 11. CDR3 length: 19 amino acids.